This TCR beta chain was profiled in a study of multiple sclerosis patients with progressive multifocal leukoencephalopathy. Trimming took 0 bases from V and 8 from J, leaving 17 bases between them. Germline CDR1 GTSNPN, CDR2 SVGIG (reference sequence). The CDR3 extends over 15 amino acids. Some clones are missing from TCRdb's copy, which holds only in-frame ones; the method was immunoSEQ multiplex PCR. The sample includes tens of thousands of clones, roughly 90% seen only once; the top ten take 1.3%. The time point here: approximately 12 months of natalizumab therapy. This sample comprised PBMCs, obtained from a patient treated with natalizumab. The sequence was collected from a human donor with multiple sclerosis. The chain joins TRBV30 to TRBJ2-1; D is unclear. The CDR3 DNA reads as TGTGCCTGGAGTGTGGGCGACCCGGGTGTGGATGAGCAGTTCTTC. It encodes CAWSVGDPGVDEQFF.